Reported below is one T cell receptor beta chain. Its target is unknown. These data originate in a study of shared clonotypes between healthy human individuals. Study background: Donors had three CD4 naive, three CD4 memory, two CD8 naive and one CD8 memory plate apiece. The study's findings and limits: A limitation of the genetic and exposure-history diversity represented arose from few donors. Clonotypes that were shared across a handful of donors made up 4% to 6% of naive CD4 clonotypes.

Data came from immunoSEQ multiplex PCR; TCRdb stores just in-frame clones and leaves some out. The sample includes millions of clones, 90% to 95% of them seen just once. This TCR was recovered from a man in his late teens or twenties in good health. The sample comprised naive CD4+ T cells sorted from blood. Subset: CD45RA+ positively selected.

This CDR3 reads CASSPSAGLNTEAFF. For the CDR3, the DNA is TGTGCCAGCAGCCCTTCGGCAGGGCTGAACACTGAAGCTTTCTTT. The chain couples TRBV14 to TRBJ1-1; D is perhaps TRBD1 (5 bases). The V and J ends lost 4 bases and 0 bases respectively, with 12 bases between them. The length of the CDR3 is 15 residues. The germline gives CDR1 SGHDN, CDR2 FVKESK.